A single sample gave rise to the 25 T cell receptor beta chains below, sequenced in a study of cytomegalovirus exposure and HLA in healthy donors. PCR employed 60 Vbeta and 13 Jbeta primers. Sequencing used immunoSEQ multiplex PCR; TCRdb keeps in-frame clones, though not all of them. The sample lists about 170,000 clones, 60% to 80% seen once, with about 1% in the top ten. Sequencing was performed on PBMCs. Receptors originate from a woman between 45 and 65 years old in good health and CMV-seropositive.

The V and J genes are TRBV5-6 and TRBJ1-5, with unresolved D. Germline V CDR1 and CDR2: SGHDT, YYEEEE. The CDR3 is made up of 15 amino acids. Trimming took off 4 bases at V and 1 base at J, with 12 bases between the two ends. CDR3 sequence: CASSRGTESNQPQHF. For the CDR3, the DNA is TGTGCCAGCAGCCGTGGCACAGAGAGCAATCAGCCCCAGCATTTT.

The chain is built from TRBV29-1 and TRBJ2-1; 8 bases fit TRBD1. V lost 6 bases to trimming and J lost 4 bases; unmatched junction nucleotides: 8. The CDR3 contains 14 residues. In germline, CDR1 is SQVTM, CDR2 ANQGSEA. The CDR3 DNA follows: TGCAGCGTCCAGGCAGGGGGCTCTTACAATGAGCAGTTCTTC. It is translated as CSVQAGGSYNEQFF.

In this sample, this clone turned up once. The chain joins TRBV9 to TRBJ2-1; D is undetermined. This CDR3 has 15 residues. V shed 0 bases and J shed 6 bases, with 13 bases lying between them. Germline CDR1 is SGDLS and CDR2 is YYNGEE. The CDR3 bases are TGTGCCAGCAGCGTAGGAGACTTCATGGGCAATGAGCAGTTCTTC. Its translation is CASSVGDFMGNEQFF.

In this sample, this clone turned up once. This chain uses TRBV7-8 with TRBJ2-3; TRBD1 agrees at 8 bases. The CDR3 spans 15 residues. The junction had 6 bases not matched to a gene; V was cut back by 5 bases and J by 2 bases. In germline, CDR1 is SGHVS, CDR2 FQNEAQ. This CDR3 is CASSGSQGATDTQYF. The CDR3 nucleotides read TGTGCCAGCAGCGGGAGCCAGGGGGCCACAGATACGCAGTATTTT.

V is TRBV19 and J is TRBJ2-7, with a possible D match to TRBD2 (5 bases). Trimming took off 4 bases at V and 2 bases at J, with 9 bases between the two ends. The germline CDR1 and CDR2 sequences are LNHDA and SQIVND (reference sequence). The CDR3 is made up of 13 amino acids. The CDR3 DNA reads TGTGCCAGTAGTAACGGGATCCCCTACGAGCAGTACTTC. It codes for CASSNGIPYEQYF.

The chain carries TRBV30 and TRBJ2-7; no definite D call. The CDR3 runs 12 residues. With 5 bases removed from V and 0 bases from J, the gap between germline ends came to 8 bases. Germline values: CDR1 GTSNPN, CDR2 SVGIG (reference sequence). The CDR3 DNA reads as TGTGCCTGGGCCCTTAGCTCCTACGAGCAGTACTTC. It codes for CAWALSSYEQYF. Complete variable domain (other parts from reference TRBV30 and TRBJ2-7): SQTIHQWPATLVQPVGSPLSLECTVEGTSNPNLYWYRQAAGRGLQLLFYSVGIGQISSEVPQNLSASRPQDRQFILSSKKLLLSDSGFYLCAWALSSYEQYFGPGTRLTVT.

This clone was seen many times. J is TRBJ2-7 and V is TRBV2; no reliable D call. V shed 5 bases and J shed 5 bases, with 13 bases lying between them. Germline V gene sequence: CDR1 SNHLY, CDR2 FYNNEI. The CDR3 is 13 residues long. CDR3 coding DNA: TGTGCCAGCAGTTTGTGGTCGAGCCACGAGCAGTACTTC. Translated: CASSLWSSHEQYF.

This chain links TRBV6-5 with TRBJ2-1; D remains unclear. V shed 6 bases and J shed 5 bases, with 5 bases lying between them. This CDR3 region has 11 residues. CDR1 and CDR2 (germline): MNHEY, SVGAGI. CDR3 nucleotide sequence: TGTGCCAGCAGGGCCCACAATGAGCAGTTCTTC. This sequence encodes CASRAHNEQFF.

The sample holds one count of this clone. This chain uses TRBV19 with TRBJ1-5; D is unclear. Germline CDR1 and CDR2: LNHDA and SQIVND (reference sequence). CDR3 size: 16 residues. Deletions cut 2 bases from V and 3 bases from J, with 14 bases between. The CDR3 sequence is CASSINTGGANQPQHF. In DNA, the CDR3 is TGTGCCAGTAGTATAAATACCGGAGGAGCCAATCAGCCCCAGCATTTT. The full variable domain, rest sourced from reference TRBV19 and TRBJ1-5, is DGGITQSPKYLFRKEGQNVTLSCEQNLNHDAMYWYRQDPGQGLRLIYYSQIVNDFQKGDIAEGYSVSREKKESFPLTVTSAQKNPTAFYLCASSINTGGANQPQHFGDGTRLSIL.

The rearrangement uses TRBV30 and TRBJ1-1; D possibly corresponds to TRBD1 (6 bases). The germline V gene encodes CDR1 GTSNPN and CDR2 SVGIG (reference sequence). V gave up 1 base and J gave up 3 bases, with 15 bases separating them. This CDR3 is built from 15 residues. The CDR3 is CAWSALGEGDTEAFF. Written as DNA, the CDR3 is TGTGCCTGGAGTGCCTTAGGGGAGGGGGACACTGAAGCTTTCTTT. Looking up the rest from reference TRBV30 and TRBJ1-1 gives the full variable domain: SQTIHQWPATLVQPVGSPLSLECTVEGTSNPNLYWYRQAAGRGLQLLFYSVGIGQISSEVPQNLSASRPQDRQFILSSKKLLLSDSGFYLCAWSALGEGDTEAFFGQGTRLTVV.

The chain combines TRBV28 with TRBJ2-7; the D gene is possibly TRBD1 (5 bases). Trimming removed 3 bases at V and 1 base at J, with 7 bases between. Germline CDR1 is MDHEN and CDR2 is SYDVKM. This CDR3 comprises 13 residues. Here the CDR3 reads CASSFPGSYEQYF. The DNA of the CDR3 is TGTGCCAGCAGTTTCCCAGGGTCCTACGAGCAGTACTTC. The entire variable domain, with the rest obtained from reference TRBV28 and TRBJ2-7, is as follows: DVKVTQSSRYLVKRTGEKVFLECVQDMDHENMFWYRQDPGLGLRLIYFSYDVKMKEKGDIPEGYSVSREKKERFSLILESASTNQTSMYLCASSFPGSYEQYFGPGTRLTVT.

V and J are TRBV30 and TRBJ1-1; D gene uncertain. Germline CDR1 is GTSNPN and CDR2 is SVGIG (reference sequence). The CDR3 totals 17 residues. V lost 0 bases, J lost 3 bases, and 20 bases lay in between. The CDR3 region is CAWSVSVTGLLDTEAFF. CDR3 bases: TGTGCCTGGAGTGTATCGGTGACGGGTCTGCTGGACACTGAAGCTTTCTTT. Combining the CDR3 with reference TRBV30 and TRBJ1-1 gives the whole variable domain SQTIHQWPATLVQPVGSPLSLECTVEGTSNPNLYWYRQAAGRGLQLLFYSVGIGQISSEVPQNLSASRPQDRQFILSSKKLLLSDSGFYLCAWSVSVTGLLDTEAFFGQGTRLTVV.

This clone showed up just once. The V call is TRBV9, the J call TRBJ2-5; D is uncertain. CDR1 SGDLS and CDR2 YYNGEE come from the germline V gene. V lost 4 bases, J lost 3 bases, and 4 bases lay in between. The CDR3 is 11 amino acids. The CDR3: CASSSEETQYF. CDR3 DNA sequence: TGTGCCAGCAGCTCCGAAGAGACCCAGTACTTC.

The rearrangement joins TRBV7-6 to TRBJ2-7; TRBD2 agrees at 9 bases. The V segment lost 1 base and the J segment 6 bases; nucleotides outside the gene matches: 7. The CDR3 spans 15 residues. Germline V gene sequence: CDR1 SGHVS, CDR2 FNYEAQ. CDR3 protein: CASSLEAGGPREQYF. The CDR3 DNA sequence: TGTGCCAGCAGCTTAGAGGCGGGAGGGCCGCGCGAGCAGTACTTC.

The chain couples TRBV19 to TRBJ2-1; 10 bases align to TRBD2. V shed 6 bases, J shed 6 bases, and the junction held 11 bases outside the gene matches. The CDR3 loop spans 16 amino acids. Per germline, CDR1 LNHDA and CDR2 SQIVND (reference sequence). DNA for the CDR3: TGTGCCAGTAGCCGTCTAAGCGGGAGGGCCTTCAATGAGCAGTTCTTC. It codes for CASSRLSGRAFNEQFF.

The V gene is TRBV4-2, the J gene TRBJ2-1; 9 bases map to TRBD2. This CDR3 spans 16 amino acids. Germline trimming cut 0 bases from V and 7 bases from J; bases unmatched to any gene: 7. Germline V lookup: CDR1 LGHNA, CDR2 YNFKEQ. The CDR3 loop is CASSQDSLAGGNEQFF. The CDR3 DNA sequence: TGTGCCAGCAGCCAAGATTCACTAGCGGGTGGTAATGAGCAGTTCTTC.

The chain couples TRBV7-2 to TRBJ2-5; perhaps TRBD1 as D (6 bases). Per germline, CDR1 SGHTA and CDR2 FQGNSA. V was clipped by 5 bases and J by 5 bases, with 15 bases between them. The length of the CDR3 is 14 residues. The CDR3 sequence is CASSSGGIRETQYF. The CDR3 DNA sequence: TGTGCCAGCAGCAGTGGGGGCATTCGGGAGACCCAGTACTTC.

In its sample, this clone was seen a few times. One junction end disagrees with the germline gene, perhaps due to a read error. The chain joins TRBV18 to TRBJ2-7; D is ambiguous. CDR1 and CDR2 from the germline V gene are KGHSH and LQKENI. The CDR3 is made up of 13 amino acids. CDR3 protein: CASSVTFSSEQYF. CDR3 in DNA: TGTGCCAGCTCAGTAACTTTCTCCTCCGAGCAGTACTTC.

The rearrangement joins TRBV7-9 to TRBJ2-1; D is unclear. The CDR3 has 12 residues. CDR1 and CDR2 from the germline V gene are SEHNR and FQNEAQ (reference sequence). Trimming removed 7 bases at V and 8 bases at J, with 12 bases between. CDR3 residues: CASTPLPDEQFF. The CDR3 DNA reads as TGTGCCAGCACCCCCCTTCCGGATGAGCAGTTCTTC.

This chain uses TRBV18 with TRBJ2-1; maybe TRBD2 (5 bases). Trimming took off 2 bases at V and 7 bases at J, with 12 bases between the two ends. This CDR3 has 14 residues. Germline CDR1 and CDR2: KGHSH and LQKENI. CDR3 sequence: CASSPNFPGNEQFF. The CDR3 region has the DNA TGTGCCAGCTCACCAAATTTCCCGGGGAATGAGCAGTTCTTC.

The V and J genes are TRBV19 and TRBJ1-2; 7 positions match TRBD1. The CDR3 is made up of 13 amino acids. V gave up 7 bases and J gave up 6 bases; unmatched junction bases: 8. Germline CDR1 and CDR2: LNHDA and SQIVND (reference sequence). The CDR3 loop is CASNYRGGHGYTF. The CDR3 nucleotides read TGTGCCAGTAATTACAGGGGAGGACATGGCTACACCTTC.

In nucleotides, the CDR3 is TGCGCCAGCAGCCAAGGAGTTAAGGAGAATTCACCCCTCCACTTT. Its translation is CASSQGVKENSPLHF. The chain couples TRBV4-1 to TRBJ1-6; unclear D gene. This CDR3 spans 15 amino acids. The V end lost 1 base, the J end lost 7 bases, and 11 bases lay between the germline ends. Germline assignment: CDR1 MGHRA and CDR2 YSYEKL.

This clone was observed once. The chain combines TRBV9 with TRBJ2-2; TRBD2 matches at 13 bases. With 2 bases clipped from V and 7 bases from J, the junction kept 5 bases outside the gene matches. Per the germline V gene, CDR1 is SGDLS and CDR2 is YYNGEE. The CDR3 runs to 16 residues. The CDR3 DNA is TGTGCCAGCAGCGTTGGGACTAGCGGGGTTGTCGGGGAGCTGTTTTTT. Residues: CASSVGTSGVVGELFF.

This chain joins TRBV27 and TRBJ1-5; D gene uncertain. The CDR3 sequence is 13 residues long. The V and J ends lost 0 bases and 7 bases respectively, with 7 bases between them. Germline loops: CDR1 MNHEY, CDR2 SMNVEV (reference sequence). CDR3 nucleotides: TGTGCCAGCAGTTTATCCCCTCGGCAGCCCCAGCATTTT. Protein product: CASSLSPRQPQHF.

The J gene is TRBJ1-5, the V gene TRBV21-1. TRBV21-1 is tagged as a pseudogene. The CDR3 runs 16 residues. The CDR3 protein is CASSKGDCYSNQPQHF. The CDR3 DNA reads as TGTGCCAGCAGCAAAGGGGACTGCTATAGCAATCAGCCCCAGCATTTT.